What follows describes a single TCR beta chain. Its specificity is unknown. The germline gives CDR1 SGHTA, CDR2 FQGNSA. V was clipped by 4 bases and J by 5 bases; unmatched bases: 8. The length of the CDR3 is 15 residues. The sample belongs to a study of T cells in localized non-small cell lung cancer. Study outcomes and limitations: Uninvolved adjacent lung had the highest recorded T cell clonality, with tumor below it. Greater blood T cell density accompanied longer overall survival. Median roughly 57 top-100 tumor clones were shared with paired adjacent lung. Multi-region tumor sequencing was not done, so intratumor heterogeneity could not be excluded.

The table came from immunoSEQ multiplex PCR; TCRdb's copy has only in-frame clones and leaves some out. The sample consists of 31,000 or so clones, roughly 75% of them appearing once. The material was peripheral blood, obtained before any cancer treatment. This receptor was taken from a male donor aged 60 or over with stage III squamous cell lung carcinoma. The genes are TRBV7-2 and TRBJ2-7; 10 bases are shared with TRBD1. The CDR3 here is CASSSLTGGENEQYF. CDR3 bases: TGTGCCAGCAGCTCACTGACAGGGGGCGAAAACGAGCAGTACTTC.